The T cell receptor (beta chain) under discussion was sequenced for a study of blood T cell repertoires in COVID-19. Whole-study context: Donors in the United States, Italy and Spain gave samples during acute or convalescent COVID-19. Nucleic acid was either cDNA or gDNA, and it came from T cells, B-cell-depleted T cells, or PBMCs.

The germline gives CDR1 SGHTA, CDR2 FQGNSA. The CDR3 totals 16 residues. Trimming removed 3 bases from V and 3 bases from J; junction bases left unmatched: 7. Clones were read by immunoSEQ multiplex PCR, and TCRdb kept only the in-frame ones, dropping some. Among roughly 54,000 clones, about nine tenths were seen once, and the ten largest hold 7.3%. The V gene is TRBV7-2, the J gene TRBJ1-5; 8 positions match TRBD1. Sequencing was performed on peripheral blood. The TCR sequence derives from a woman in her sixties with active or convalescent COVID-19. The CDR3 DNA reads TGTGCCAGCAGCTTTACGACAGGGGTGCCCAATCAGCCCCAGCATTTT. Protein product: CASSFTTGVPNQPQHF.